This T cell receptor (beta chain) was sequenced for a study of graft-versus-host responses after intestinal transplantation. This clone has a handful of counts. Measured with immunoSEQ multiplex PCR; TCRdb has only the in-frame clones, and not every one. This table has 12,000 to 15,000 clones, 35% to 45% appearing once. The CDR3 contains 13 residues. Germline V gives CDR1 MNHEY, CDR2 SMNVEV (reference sequence). Trimming pared 2 bases from V and 6 bases from J, leaving 10 bases between. Overall study results and limits: Clonal ratios of graft-versus-host to host-versus-graft in allografts were high for patients exhibiting graft-donor T cell macrochimerism.

Co-plated with around 200,000 CFSE-labeled responder cells were around 200,000 irradiated, violet-dye-labeled stimulator cells. Sequences were derived from alloreactive CD8+ T cells from a mixed lymphocyte reaction culture, sampled before intestinal transplant. Subset denoted: CFSE-low proliferating T cells sorted from approximately 6-day pre-transplant mixed lymphocyte reaction (GvH or HvG direction). V is TRBV27 and J is TRBJ1-1; D gene uncertain. The clonotype was recovered from a human patient who received an intestinal transplant. The CDR3 DNA is TGTGCCAGCAGTTTAAAACTCGGGGCTGAAGCTTTCTTT. It encodes CASSLKLGAEAFF.